The clone carrying this T cell receptor (beta chain) was found many times. The target antigen is unknown. Construction of the TCRbeta library involved unique molecular identifiers. In TCRdb, the PCR reads were re-called with MiXCR into one record per CDR3 protein. This sample has almost 250,000 distinct CDR3 sequences; about a quarter occur once, and the top ten carry around 2.5%. The entry originates in a study of T-cell reconstitution after alpha-beta-depleted transplantation in children. The CDR3 is made up of 13 amino acids. J was trimmed by 7 bases and V by 3 bases; bases with no gene match: 1. Whole-study results and caveats: T-cell counts and diversity at one year post-transplant came mainly from newly produced T cells. There were some patients whose high TCRbeta diversity at day 60 came from surviving recipient T cells and thymic progenitors. After transplant, at about two months, alpha-beta T cells were reportedly derived from several hundred expanded graft clones.

J is TRBJ1-5 and V is TRBV12-3 or TRBV12-4, with 9 bases matching TRBD1. The sequencing here drew on PBMCs, taken before TCRalphabeta/CD19-depleted stem cell transplant. This clonotype was sampled from a girl aged 2 to 10 with Fanconi anemia, due to receive a stem cell transplant. The CDR3 sequence is CASSFTGGQPQHF. CDR3 nucleotide sequence: TGTGCCAGCAGTTTCACAGGGGGCCAGCCCCAGCATTTT.